This T cell receptor (beta chain) was identified in a study of control samples from healthy donors and cancer patients (dated by TCRdb to the early 2020s). The method was the immunoSEQ multiplex PCR assay. The table was pulled from immuneACCESS by TCRdb, which kept in-frame rearrangements only. Such tables lose some clones; where checked, under half of the loss comes from unresolved V genes, and the rest has no known cause. The sample table records roughly 38,000 clones; approximately 90% of these occur just once. The top ten clonotypes cover approximately 3.8% of the sample. Remarks on this clone: Its antigen remains unidentified. No clone much larger than this one lies a single base away; base qualities are absent.

Clipping removes 3 bases from V and 2 bases from J, with 6 as the unmatched junction base count. Including cysteine and phenylalanine, the CDR3 has 15 amino acids. CDR3 DNA only is kept here, 45 bases in frame from base 1. Taken from the germline V gene (reference sequence), the CDR1 and CDR2 loops are LNHDA and SQIVND. The clonotype comes from a woman aged 50 to 60 in good health. The sample consisted of blood. The chain employs TRBV19 and TRBJ2-5, with 7 bases in between that match TRBD2. The CDR3 amino acid sequence is: CASSIGTTRQETQYF. The sequenced DNA: TGTGCCAGTAGTATTGGGACTACCCGGCAAGAGACCCAGTACTTC.